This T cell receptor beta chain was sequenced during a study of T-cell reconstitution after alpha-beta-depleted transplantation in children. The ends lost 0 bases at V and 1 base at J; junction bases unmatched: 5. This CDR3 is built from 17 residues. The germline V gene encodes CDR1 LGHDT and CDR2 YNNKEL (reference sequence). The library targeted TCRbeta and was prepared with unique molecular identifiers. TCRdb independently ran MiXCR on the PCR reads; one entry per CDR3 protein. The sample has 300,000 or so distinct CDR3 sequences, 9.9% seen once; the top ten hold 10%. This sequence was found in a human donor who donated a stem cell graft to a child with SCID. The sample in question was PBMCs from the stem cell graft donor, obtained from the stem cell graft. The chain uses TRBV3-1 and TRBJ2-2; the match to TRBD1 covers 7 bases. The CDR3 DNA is TGTGCCAGCAGCCAAGATATAGGGGGCCTGAACACCGGGGAGCTGTTTTTT. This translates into CASSQDIGGLNTGELFF. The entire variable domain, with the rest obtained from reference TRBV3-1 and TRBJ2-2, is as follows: DTAVSQTPKYLVTQMGNDKSIKCEQNLGHDTMYWYKQDSKKFLKIMFSYNNKELIINETVPNRFSPKSPDKAHLNLHINSLELGDSAVYFCASSQDIGGLNTGELFFGEGSRLTVL.